Listed below are T cell receptor beta chains from one sample, sequenced in a study of T cells in Graves' hyperthyroidism and ophthalmopathy. TCRdb reprocessed the multiplex PCR reads with MiXCR, giving one entry per CDR3 protein. The table records 500,000 or so distinct CDR3 sequences, 17% of them present only once. What was sequenced was blood. These receptors all come from a woman aged 18-29 years with Graves' ophthalmopathy. Each CDR3 is given with its conserved first and last residue. A D gene is named only where the DNA matches it firmly. Clone size, where shown, is once, few, many, or a class for clones that have expanded.

D gene: TRBD2
J gene: TRBJ2-3
V gene: TRBV20-1
clone size: many
CDR3 protein: CSATLRGDSTDTQYF
CDR3 DNA: TGCAGTGCAACTCTCCGGGGGGATAGCACAGATACGCAGTATTTT

D gene: NA
J gene: TRBJ2-2
V gene: TRBV28
clone size: many
CDR3 protein: CASSFAWELNTGELFF
CDR3 DNA: TGTGCCAGCAGTTTTGCGTGGGAGTTAAACACCGGGGAGCTGTTTTTT

D gene: NA
J gene: TRBJ1-3
V gene: TRBV27
clone size: NA
CDR3 protein: CASSLRQDLSGNTIYF
CDR3 DNA: TGTGCCAGCAGTTTGAGACAGGACCTCTCTGGAAACACCATATATTTT

D gene: NA
J gene: TRBJ1-2
V gene: TRBV30
clone size: many
CDR3 protein: CASVSTGIYGYTF
CDR3 DNA: TGTGCCTCCGTAAGCACAGGGATCTATGGCTACACCTTC

D gene: NA
J gene: TRBJ1-6
V gene: TRBV20-1
clone size: NA
CDR3 protein: CSASIRGQPMNSPLHF
CDR3 DNA: TGCAGTGCTAGTATCAGGGGCCAACCGATGAATTCACCCCTCCACTTT

D gene: NA
J gene: TRBJ2-2
V gene: TRBV15
clone size: NA
CDR3 protein: CATSRDAAGQTGELFF
CDR3 DNA: TGTGCCACCAGCAGAGATGCGGCAGGCCAAACCGGGGAGCTGTTTTTT

D gene: TRBD1
J gene: TRBJ1-1
V gene: TRBV3-1
clone size: few
CDR3 protein: CASSQDLIRGIARTEAFF
CDR3 DNA: TGTGCCAGCAGCCAAGATCTAATCAGGGGGATTGCGAGGACTGAAGCTTTCTTT

D gene: TRBD2
J gene: TRBJ2-1
V gene: TRBV12-3/TRBV12-4
clone size: many
CDR3 protein: CASSLSSGGLSYNEQFF
CDR3 DNA: TGTGCCAGCAGTTTGTCTAGCGGGGGGCTGTCCTACAATGAGCAGTTCTTC

D gene: TRBD1
J gene: TRBJ2-7
V gene: TRBV13
clone size: many
CDR3 protein: CASRSNRDRVYEQYF
CDR3 DNA: TGTGCCAGCAGATCGAACCGGGACAGGGTTTACGAGCAGTACTTC

D gene: NA
J gene: TRBJ2-3
V gene: TRBV5-1
clone size: few
CDR3 protein: CASSWRASTDTQYF
CDR3 DNA: TGCGCCAGCAGCTGGAGGGCTAGCACAGATACGCAGTATTTT

D gene: NA
J gene: TRBJ2-1
V gene: TRBV19
clone size: NA
CDR3 protein: CASSMVEARAYNEQFF
CDR3 DNA: TGTGCCAGTAGTATGGTCGAGGCTAGGGCCTACAATGAGCAGTTCTTC

D gene: NA
J gene: TRBJ2-4
V gene: TRBV30
clone size: many
CDR3 protein: CAWSPLGINIQYF
CDR3 DNA: TGTGCCTGGAGTCCATTGGGGATCAACATTCAGTACTTC

D gene: TRBD1
J gene: TRBJ1-5
V gene: TRBV5-5
clone size: NA
CDR3 protein: CASSFRGTGEGPQHF
CDR3 DNA: TGTGCCAGCAGCTTCAGAGGGACAGGAGAAGGGCCCCAGCATTTT

D gene: NA
J gene: TRBJ1-2
V gene: TRBV6-1
clone size: few
CDR3 protein: CASSPGEENYGRGYTF
CDR3 DNA: TGTGCCAGCAGTCCAGGAGAGGAGAACTATGGACGAGGCTACACCTTC

D gene: NA
J gene: TRBJ1-1
V gene: TRBV2
clone size: many
CDR3 protein: CASSTRPSENTEAFF
CDR3 DNA: TGTGCCAGCAGTACTAGACCAAGTGAGAACACTGAAGCTTTCTTT

D gene: NA
J gene: TRBJ1-5
V gene: TRBV12-3/TRBV12-4
clone size: many
CDR3 protein: CASSFSGQGDQPQHF
CDR3 DNA: TGTGCCAGCAGTTTTAGCGGGCAGGGCGATCAGCCCCAGCATTTT

D gene: NA
J gene: TRBJ1-2
V gene: TRBV6-5
clone size: many
CDR3 protein: CASSYSRTALGYTF
CDR3 DNA: TGTGCCAGCAGTTACTCGAGAACAGCGCTTGGCTACACCTTC

D gene: NA
J gene: TRBJ1-1
V gene: TRBV29-1
clone size: few
CDR3 protein: CSVDSGNTEAFF
CDR3 DNA: TGCAGCGTTGACTCCGGGAACACTGAAGCTTTCTTT

D gene: NA
J gene: TRBJ2-7
V gene: TRBV2
clone size: many
CDR3 protein: CASSDPSSYEQYF
CDR3 DNA: TGTGCCAGCAGTGATCCGAGCTCCTACGAGCAGTACTTC

D gene: TRBD1
J gene: TRBJ1-2
V gene: TRBV27
clone size: many
CDR3 protein: CASSPTGQGNYGYTF
CDR3 DNA: TGTGCCAGCAGTCCGACAGGACAGGGGAACTATGGCTACACCTTC

D gene: TRBD1
J gene: TRBJ1-2
V gene: TRBV30
clone size: many
CDR3 protein: CAWATGNYGYTF
CDR3 DNA: TGTGCCTGGGCGACAGGGAACTATGGCTACACCTTC

D gene: TRBD1
J gene: TRBJ1-2
V gene: TRBV28
clone size: few
CDR3 protein: CASSLIGWTGGGYGYTF
CDR3 DNA: TGTGCCAGCAGTTTGATTGGGTGGACAGGGGGCGGTTATGGCTACACCTTC

D gene: NA
J gene: TRBJ2-3
V gene: TRBV10-3
clone size: many
CDR3 protein: CAISESDFPTDTQYF
CDR3 DNA: TGTGCCATCAGTGAGTCTGATTTCCCGACAGATACGCAGTATTTT

D gene: NA
J gene: TRBJ1-2
V gene: TRBV13
clone size: many
CDR3 protein: CASSLGGIGYTF
CDR3 DNA: TGTGCCAGCAGCTTAGGGGGGATCGGCTACACCTTC

D gene: TRBD1
J gene: TRBJ2-7
V gene: TRBV29-1
clone size: many
CDR3 protein: CSARTGRYEQYF
CDR3 DNA: TGCAGCGCACGGACAGGGCGGTACGAGCAGTACTTC

D gene: NA
J gene: TRBJ2-3
V gene: TRBV7-8
clone size: many
CDR3 protein: CASSLDAPSTSTDTQYF
CDR3 DNA: TGTGCCAGCAGCTTAGATGCTCCCTCTACTAGCACAGATACGCAGTATTTT

D gene: NA
J gene: TRBJ2-7
V gene: TRBV7-6
clone size: many
CDR3 protein: CASSFREDASYEQYF
CDR3 DNA: TGTGCCAGCAGCTTCCGAGAGGATGCCTCCTACGAGCAGTACTTC

D gene: NA
J gene: TRBJ2-2
V gene: TRBV2
clone size: many
CDR3 protein: CASSRENTGELFF
CDR3 DNA: TGTGCCAGCAGTCGAGAAAACACCGGGGAGCTGTTTTTT

D gene: NA
J gene: TRBJ1-1
V gene: TRBV5-1
clone size: few
CDR3 protein: CASSQGQQSARAFF
CDR3 DNA: TGCGCCAGCAGCCAGGGCCAACAGAGCGCAAGAGCTTTCTTT

D gene: NA
J gene: TRBJ1-2
V gene: TRBV2
clone size: many
CDR3 protein: CASSEVSLPYGYTF
CDR3 DNA: TGTGCCAGCAGTGAAGTGAGCCTCCCCTATGGCTACACCTTC

D gene: TRBD1
J gene: TRBJ1-2
V gene: TRBV10-3
clone size: many
CDR3 protein: CAISTSPGQGYGGYTF
CDR3 DNA: TGTGCCATCAGTACATCCCCCGGACAGGGATACGGCGGCTACACCTTC

D gene: NA
J gene: TRBJ2-7
V gene: TRBV20-1
clone size: many
CDR3 protein: CSARGVTERNEQYF
CDR3 DNA: TGCAGTGCTAGGGGGGTGACCGAGCGGAACGAGCAGTACTTC

D gene: TRBD1
J gene: TRBJ1-5
V gene: TRBV6-6
clone size: many
CDR3 protein: CASSYRRTGGLSNQPQHF
CDR3 DNA: TGTGCCAGCAGTTACAGGCGGACAGGGGGGTTGAGCAATCAGCCCCAGCATTTT

D gene: NA
J gene: TRBJ1-5
V gene: TRBV28
clone size: NA
CDR3 protein: CASSFGQYSNQPQHF
CDR3 DNA: TGTGCCAGCAGTTTCGGGCAGTATAGCAATCAGCCCCAGCATTTT

D gene: NA
J gene: TRBJ2-6
V gene: TRBV6-2/TRBV6-3
clone size: NA
CDR3 protein: CASSYSGVGANVLTF
CDR3 DNA: TGTGCCAGCAGTTACTCGGGGGTCGGGGCCAACGTCCTGACTTTC

D gene: TRBD1
J gene: TRBJ1-6
V gene: TRBV2
clone size: few
CDR3 protein: CASSRWGQYNSPLHF
CDR3 DNA: TGTGCCAGCAGTAGGTGGGGACAGTATAATTCACCCCTCCACTTT

D gene: NA
J gene: TRBJ1-5
V gene: TRBV12-3/TRBV12-4
clone size: many
CDR3 protein: CASSLAHAVSNQPQHF
CDR3 DNA: TGTGCCAGCAGTTTAGCGCATGCGGTTAGCAATCAGCCCCAGCATTTT

D gene: TRBD1
J gene: TRBJ1-5
V gene: TRBV6-1
clone size: NA
CDR3 protein: CASGQGTGDQPQHF
CDR3 DNA: TGTGCCAGCGGCCAAGGGACAGGAGATCAGCCCCAGCATTTT

D gene: TRBD1
J gene: TRBJ1-3
V gene: TRBV28
clone size: few
CDR3 protein: CASSPIRTGGKPGNTIYF
CDR3 DNA: TGTGCCAGCAGTCCGATCCGTACAGGGGGGAAACCCGGAAACACCATATATTTT

D gene: NA
J gene: TRBJ2-3
V gene: TRBV2
clone size: NA
CDR3 protein: CASRKVGDTQYF
CDR3 DNA: TGTGCCAGCAGAAAGGTCGGAGATACGCAGTATTTT

D gene: NA
J gene: TRBJ1-1
V gene: TRBV6-1
clone size: few
CDR3 protein: CASRGGTEDTEAFF
CDR3 DNA: TGTGCCAGCAGGGGGGGGACTGAAGACACTGAAGCTTTCTTT

D gene: NA
J gene: TRBJ2-3
V gene: TRBV7-2
clone size: few
CDR3 protein: CASSQSSPDTQYF
CDR3 DNA: TGTGCCAGCAGCCAAAGTTCCCCGGATACGCAGTATTTT

D gene: NA
J gene: TRBJ1-3
V gene: TRBV7-9
clone size: NA
CDR3 protein: CASSLDGIGNTIYF
CDR3 DNA: TGTGCCAGCAGCTTAGACGGGATTGGAAACACCATATATTTT

D gene: NA
J gene: TRBJ2-2
V gene: TRBV27
clone size: few
CDR3 protein: CASSRDIRPGELFF
CDR3 DNA: TGTGCCAGCAGCCGGGACATAAGACCGGGGGAGCTGTTTTTT

D gene: NA
J gene: TRBJ1-1
V gene: TRBV20-1
clone size: NA
CDR3 protein: CSATLDSMNTEAFF
CDR3 DNA: TGCAGTGCCACCCTGGACAGTATGAACACTGAAGCTTTCTTT

D gene: NA
J gene: TRBJ2-6
V gene: TRBV28
clone size: NA
CDR3 protein: CASAGGTVYSGANVLTF
CDR3 DNA: TGTGCCAGCGCTGGGGGGACCGTCTACTCTGGGGCCAACGTCCTGACTTTC

D gene: TRBD2
J gene: TRBJ2-3
V gene: TRBV20-1
clone size: many
CDR3 protein: CSAIAGRRQDTQYF
CDR3 DNA: TGCAGTGCCATAGCGGGGAGAAGACAAGATACGCAGTATTTT

D gene: TRBD1
J gene: TRBJ2-3
V gene: TRBV5-1
clone size: NA
CDR3 protein: CASSLSGGTTTDTQYF
CDR3 DNA: TGCGCCAGCAGCTTGTCAGGGGGAACCACCACAGATACGCAGTATTTT

D gene: NA
J gene: TRBJ1-2
V gene: TRBV6-1
clone size: NA
CDR3 protein: CASSESGGVYGYTF
CDR3 DNA: TGTGCCAGCAGTGAGTCGGGGGGCGTCTATGGCTACACCTTC

D gene: NA
J gene: TRBJ2-5
V gene: TRBV11-2
clone size: NA
CDR3 protein: CASSQDEAQYF
CDR3 DNA: TGTGCCAGCAGCCAGGATGAGGCCCAGTACTTC

D gene: NA
J gene: TRBJ2-1
V gene: TRBV5-1
clone size: NA
CDR3 protein: CASSADGNGYNEQFF
CDR3 DNA: TGCGCCAGCAGCGCGGACGGAAACGGTTACAATGAGCAGTTCTTC

D gene: NA
J gene: TRBJ2-7
V gene: TRBV6-2/TRBV6-3
clone size: many
CDR3 protein: CASTQGVYEQYF
CDR3 DNA: TGTGCCAGCACTCAGGGAGTCTACGAGCAGTACTTC

D gene: TRBD1
J gene: TRBJ1-2
V gene: TRBV5-1
clone size: many
CDR3 protein: CASSLEAGGRGYTF
CDR3 DNA: TGCGCCAGCAGCTTGGAGGCAGGGGGCCGTGGCTACACCTTC

D gene: NA
J gene: TRBJ1-5
V gene: TRBV27
clone size: NA
CDR3 protein: CASSPQRDSNQPQHF
CDR3 DNA: TGTGCCAGCAGTCCCCAGAGGGATAGCAATCAGCCCCAGCATTTT

D gene: NA
J gene: TRBJ1-6
V gene: TRBV5-4
clone size: NA
CDR3 protein: CASSSGGGGDSPLHF
CDR3 DNA: TGTGCCAGCAGCTCCGGCGGAGGGGGGGATTCACCCCTCCACTTT